The entry that follows covers one T cell receptor (beta chain) sequence. Its specificity is not known. MiXCR was run by TCRdb on the reads, yielding one entry per CDR3 protein. The sample records approximately 500,000 distinct CDR3 sequences, about 15% being singletons. This sample stems from a study of T cell repertoires in cytomegalovirus infection. Study context: In public TCR beta signatures, there were indications of both CMV infection and matching HLA type.

CDR3 length: 13 residues. Germline V gives CDR1 MNHEY, CDR2 SMNVEV (reference sequence). The V end was cut by 6 bases, the J end by 6 bases, with 14 bases between. Study-level findings and limits: Cumulative frequency of public TCR beta families picked out carriers of CMV plus the relevant HLA. HLA-C-restricted CMV clonotypes gave the most frequent clonotype in two of eight donors.

The genes are TRBV27 and TRBJ1-2; D is unclear. The TCR originated in a human donor in good health (CMV status not recorded). Some clones in this sample may be carry-over from other donors' samples. Sequencing was done on a sample of CD8+ T cells from PBMCs. CDR3 nucleotides: TGTGCCAGCAGGGAAGTATGGGGAGATGGCTACACCTTC. Protein sequence: CASREVWGDGYTF.